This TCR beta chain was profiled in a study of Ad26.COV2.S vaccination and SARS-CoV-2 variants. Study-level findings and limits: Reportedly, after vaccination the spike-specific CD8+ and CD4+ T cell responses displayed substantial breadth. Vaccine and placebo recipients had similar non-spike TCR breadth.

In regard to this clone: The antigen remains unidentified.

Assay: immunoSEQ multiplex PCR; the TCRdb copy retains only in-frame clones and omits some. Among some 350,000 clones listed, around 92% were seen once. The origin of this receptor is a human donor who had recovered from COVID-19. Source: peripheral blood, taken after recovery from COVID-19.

CDR3 bases: TGTGCCAGCAGCCCACGGGACAGGGGTACGTTTGGCTACACCTTC. This encodes CASSPRDRGTFGYTF. J is TRBJ1-2 and V is TRBV9; 10 bases map to TRBD1. The V and J ends lost 4 bases and 7 bases, in that order; junction bases with no gene match: 10. Germline values: CDR1 SGDLS, CDR2 YYNGEE. This CDR3 is 15 amino acids long.